The rows below give T cell receptor beta chains drawn from one sample of a study of blood T cell repertoires in COVID-19. TCRdb keeps only in-frame clones here, not all; method: immunoSEQ multiplex PCR. The table records about 54,000 clones, 80% to 90% of them present only once. The sample taken for sequencing was peripheral blood. The receptors were gathered from a human donor in a cohort sampled during active COVID-19. The CDR3 runs from the conserved cysteine through the conserved F or W. D genes are given only for firm matches. A clone size is listed for some rows: how often the clone was seen (once, few, many), or a class if it is expanded.

TRBD1	TRBV7-2	NA	TRBJ2-3	TGTGCCAGCAGCGGACAGGGGACAGATACGCAGTATTTT	CASSGQGTDTQYF
NA	TRBV6-5	NA	TRBJ2-7	TGTGCCAGCAGTAACGGTCCCCAGGGCGAGCAGTACTTC	CASSNGPQGEQYF
TRBD2	TRBV3-1/TRBV3-2	NA	TRBJ2-1	TGTGCCAGCAGCATAGCGGGGGCCCGGTACAATGAGCAGTTCTTC	CASSIAGARYNEQFF
TRBD1	TRBV9	NA	TRBJ2-2	TGTGCCAGCAGCACTCCCGGGACAGGGAACACCGGGGAGCTGTTTTTT	CASSTPGTGNTGELFF
TRBD2	TRBV10-3	NA	TRBJ2-7	TGTGCCATCAGGAGCGGGAGTACATCCTACGAGCAGTACTTC	CAIRSGSTSYEQYF
TRBD2	TRBV7-9	NA	TRBJ2-2	TGTGCCAGCAGCTTTGGGAGGGACAACACCGGGGAGCTGTTTTTT	CASSFGRDNTGELFF
NA	TRBV6-5	NA	TRBJ1-1	TGTGCCAGCAGTTGGGTAGAGGGCACTGAAGCTTTCTTT	CASSWVEGTEAFF
NA	TRBV5-1	NA	TRBJ1-1	TGCGCCAGCAGCCCCCGAGGGTCGAACACTGAAGCTTTCTTT	CASSPRGSNTEAFF
NA	TRBV15	NA	TRBJ1-1	TGTGCCACCAGTACCCTAGGACCCGGGACAATTGAAGCTTTCTTT	CATSTLGPGTIEAFF
TRBD1	TRBV2	NA	TRBJ2-5	TGTGCCAGCAGCGAACAGGGGGCGGGAGAGACCCAGTACTTC	CASSEQGAGETQYF
NA	TRBV7-9	few	TRBJ1-5	TGTGCCAGCAGCTTAGGTGGACAGAGCAATCAGCCCCAGCATTTT	CASSLGGQSNQPQHF
TRBD1	TRBV3-1/TRBV3-2	NA	TRBJ2-1	TGTGCCAGCACCGCGGACAGGGGGCCCTACAATGAGCAGTTCTTC	CASTADRGPYNEQFF
NA	TRBV19	NA	TRBJ1-2	TGTGCCAGTAGTATAATTCCGTCCGTGACAGAGTGGCGCTATGGCTACACCTTC	CASSIIPSVTEWRYGYTF
NA	TRBV7-3	NA	TRBJ2-3	TGTGCCAGCAGTCGCAATCAGGGTCCAGATACGCAGTATTTT	CASSRNQGPDTQYF
NA	TRBV7-2	NA	TRBJ1-2	TGTGCCAGCAGTTCTAGGGGCTATGGCTACACCTTC	CASSSRGYGYTF
TRBD2	TRBV9	NA	TRBJ2-3	TGTGCCAGCAGCGTAGTGGCCGCGGGGGGGCAAGATACGCAGTATTTT	CASSVVAAGGQDTQYF
NA	TRBV30	NA	TRBJ1-1	TGTGCCTGGAGTCGGGGACATGAAGCTTTCTTT	CAWSRGHEAFF
NA	TRBV28	NA	TRBJ1-5	TGTGCCAGCAGTTCCCCTCAGGGCCATAGCAATCAGCCCCAGCATTTT	CASSSPQGHSNQPQHF
NA	TRBV7-3	few	TRBJ1-3	TGTGCCAGCAGCGGGGGGAATGGAAACACCATATATTTT	CASSGGNGNTIYF
TRBD1	TRBV28	NA	TRBJ1-4	TGTGCCAGCAGTTTTAGCGCAGGGGGTGAAAAACTGTTTTTT	CASSFSAGGEKLFF
TRBD1	TRBV6-1	NA	TRBJ1-2	TGTGCCAGCAGTGAAGCGCAGTTTGGGAGAGCCAGGGGGTTCTATGGCTACACCTTC	CASSEAQFGRARGFYGYTF
TRBD1	TRBV27	NA	TRBJ2-7	TGTGCCAGCAGTTCACGGACAGGGGTCCCCTACGAGCAGTACTTC	CASSSRTGVPYEQYF
TRBD2	TRBV7-9	NA	TRBJ2-1	TGTGCCAGCAGCCTCACATGGGGGGGGGTGATAGAGTTCTTC	CASSLTWGGVIEFF
TRBD1	TRBV2	NA	TRBJ1-1	TGTGCCAGCAGGGACAGGGGAATGAACACTGAAGCTTTCTTT	CASRDRGMNTEAFF
TRBD1	TRBV7-8	NA	TRBJ2-5	TGTGCCAGCAGCTTAGCAAGGGGGCTAGAGACCCAGTACTTC	CASSLARGLETQYF
NA	TRBV4-2	once	TRBJ2-1	TGTGCCAGCAGCCAAGAAGTGTCAACAAGCTCCTACAATGAGCAGTTCTTC	CASSQEVSTSSYNEQFF
TRBD1	TRBV4-2	NA	TRBJ2-7	TGTGCCAGCAGCCAGGTCGGACAGGGCCTCTCCTACGAGCAGTACTTC	CASSQVGQGLSYEQYF
NA	TRBV7-9	once	TRBJ1-6	TGTGCCAGCAGCTTCCAGGGTCTAGGATCACCCCTCCACTTT	CASSFQGLGSPLHF
TRBD1	TRBV20-1	NA	TRBJ2-1	TGCAGTGCTAGTATGGGACAGAACTCCTACAATGAGCAGTTCTTC	CSASMGQNSYNEQFF
TRBD1	TRBV18	NA	TRBJ1-2	TGTGCCAGCTCACCTGACAGGGTTAATGGCTACACCTTC	CASSPDRVNGYTF
NA	TRBV10-3	NA	TRBJ2-1	TGTGCCATCAGTGAGTCGGCAGGGTCGGCCAATGAGCAGTTCTTC	CAISESAGSANEQFF
TRBD1	TRBV18	NA	TRBJ1-5	TGTGCCAGCTCAGCAGAGACAGGGGACAAGCCCCAGCATTTT	CASSAETGDKPQHF
NA	TRBV7-2	NA	TRBJ1-5	TGTGCCAGCAGCTTAGAGGGGGGCAATCAGCCCCAGCATTTT	CASSLEGGNQPQHF
TRBD2	TRBV19	NA	TRBJ2-3	TGTGCCAGTAGTATGGGACTAGCGGGGGCCCGCACAGATACGCAGTATTTT	CASSMGLAGARTDTQYF
TRBD2	TRBV24-1	NA	TRBJ2-1	TGTGCCACCAGTGAACCCGGGACTAGCCAATCAGGCCATGAGCAGTTCTTC	CATSEPGTSQSGHEQFF
TRBD1	TRBV12-3/TRBV12-4	NA	TRBJ1-2	TGTGCCAGCAGAGGACAGGGGAACTTTGGCTACACCTTC	CASRGQGNFGYTF
NA	TRBV12-3/TRBV12-4	NA	TRBJ2-7	TGTGCCAGCAGTAGGTCGGGGTCCTACGAGCAGTACTTC	CASSRSGSYEQYF
NA	TRBV6-5	NA	TRBJ1-1	TGTGCCAGCAGCTGGGGGAGGGGGACTGAAGCTTTCTTT	CASSWGRGTEAFF
TRBD1	TRBV5-1	NA	TRBJ1-5	TGCGCCAGCAGCTTGGACAGGGGCCAGCCCCAGCATTTT	CASSLDRGQPQHF
TRBD2	TRBV18	NA	TRBJ2-1	TGTGCCAGCTCACCGGGACTAGGTTCCTACAATGAGCAGTTCTTC	CASSPGLGSYNEQFF
TRBD1	TRBV6-5	NA	TRBJ1-1	TGTGCCAGCAGTATACGTGGACAGGGCTTTGAAGCTTTCTTT	CASSIRGQGFEAFF
TRBD2	TRBV3-1/TRBV3-2	NA	TRBJ2-1	TGTGCCAGCAGCCAAGTGGGAGGGTACAATGAGCAGTTCTTC	CASSQVGGYNEQFF
TRBD2	TRBV25-1	NA	TRBJ2-1	TGTGCCAGCAGTGTTCGACTAGCGGGGGGGGACAATGAGCAGTTCTTC	CASSVRLAGGDNEQFF